This T cell receptor beta chain was documented in a study of blood T cell repertoires in COVID-19. Overall study context: The United States, Italy and Spain were the sources of the acute and convalescent COVID-19 samples. From T cells, B-cell-depleted T cells, or PBMCs came the material, which was cDNA or gDNA.

Original handling: Amplifying reference gene primers gave estimates of nucleated cell counts. Clones were sequenced by immunoSEQ multiplex PCR, and TCRdb holds only the in-frame ones, with some missing. V and J calls plus clone size are reproduced from that table; the DNA served to infer D and trimming. There are about 55,000 clones in the sample; 85% to 90% occur only once, and 16% lies in the top ten. Sequencing was done on a sample of peripheral blood. The receptor was derived from a human donor in a cohort sampled during active COVID-19.

The CDR3 here is CASSWGQMNTEAFF. In DNA form, the CDR3 reads TGTGCCAGCAGTTGGGGACAAATGAACACTGAAGCTTTCTTT. This chain uses TRBV28 with TRBJ1-1, with a possible D match to TRBD1 (6 bases). The CDR3 runs 14 residues. Trimming stripped 4 bases from V and 0 bases from J, with 9 bases between. Germline CDR1 reads MDHEN; CDR2 reads SYDVKM.